This is a list of T cell receptor beta chains from one sample in a study of CD8 T cells in ankylosing spondylitis. Using its own MiXCR run on the 5' RACE reads, TCRdb lists one record per CDR3 protein. The data contain fewer than 550,000 distinct CDR3 sequences, over 4% of them seen just once; the ten biggest clones take up under 4.5%. The sequenced sample was blood, either unsorted or a sorted T cell fraction (not recorded which). These receptors came from a male donor with ankylosing spondylitis. CDR3s include the opening cysteine and the closing phenylalanine or tryptophan. A D gene is named only where the DNA matches it firmly. Expanded clones get a size class; other rows say once, few or many, or leave the size out.

d_call | j_call | clone_size | v_call | cdr3_aa | cdr3_nt
NA | TRBJ2-1 | many | TRBV5-5 | CASSSPRGEQFF | TGTGCCAGCAGCTCCCCCCGGGGTGAGCAGTTCTTC
TRBD2 | TRBJ2-2 | NA | TRBV12-3/TRBV12-4 | CALWGGGRLTDTNTGELFF | TGTGCCCTCTGGGGGGGAGGGCGGTTGACCGATACGAACACCGGGGAGCTGTTTTTT
NA | TRBJ1-4 | many | TRBV6-5 | CASSWGTAGEKLFF | TGTGCCAGCAGTTGGGGCACGGCAGGGGAAAAACTGTTTTTT
NA | TRBJ1-2 | many | TRBV5-6 | CASSKKVQGYDYGYTF | TGTGCCAGCAGCAAGAAGGTTCAGGGATACGACTATGGCTACACCTTC
NA | TRBJ2-5 | few | TRBV20-1 | CSAREPLIGQETQYF | TGCAGTGCTAGAGAGCCCCTGATCGGGCAAGAGACCCAGTACTTC
TRBD1 | TRBJ2-6 | many | TRBV7-2 | CASSRDRAGANVLTF | TGTGCCAGCAGTCGAGACAGGGCTGGGGCCAACGTCCTGACTTTC
NA | TRBJ1-6 | many | TRBV10-3 | CAIRPGARINSPLHF | TGTGCCATCAGGCCAGGTGCAAGAATTAATTCACCCCTCCACTTT
TRBD2 | TRBJ2-1 | many | TRBV11-2 | CASSLRTSSGEQFF | TGTGCCAGCAGCTTGAGGACTAGCTCGGGGGAGCAGTTCTTC
NA | TRBJ1-2 | many | TRBV10-3 | CAISEPRGTSGYTF | TGTGCCATCAGTGAACCCCGGGGGACTAGTGGCTACACCTTC
NA | TRBJ2-3 | NA | TRBV27 | CASSFGGRGKTGTQYF | TGTGCCAGCAGTTTTGGTGGGAGGGGAAAGACAGGTACGCAGTATTTT
NA | TRBJ2-7 | few | TRBV20-1 | CSARDKDKWMSYEQYF | TGCAGTGCTAGAGATAAAGATAAATGGATGAGCTACGAGCAGTACTTC
NA | TRBJ1-1 | many | TRBV7-2 | CASSSSRDTEAFF | TGTGCCAGCAGCTCAAGTCGAGACACTGAAGCTTTCTTT
NA | TRBJ2-3 | many | TRBV20-1 | CSARTDYTDTQYF | TGCAGTGCTAGAACCGACTACACAGATACGCAGTATTTT
NA | TRBJ1-6 | many | TRBV6-6 | CASSLRDSPLHF | TGTGCCAGCAGTTTGCGTGATTCACCCCTCCACTTT
TRBD1 | TRBJ2-7 | few | TRBV20-1 | CSATQGAGYEQYF | TGCAGTGCAACACAGGGGGCTGGTTACGAGCAGTACTTC
NA | TRBJ2-7 | many | TRBV24-1 | CATSEGSEYEQYF | TGTGCCACCAGTGAGGGATCGGAGTACGAGCAGTACTTC
TRBD1 | TRBJ2-2 | few | TRBV19 | CASRKGQGNPRGTGELFF | TGTGCCAGTAGGAAGGGACAGGGGAACCCTCGAGGCACCGGGGAGCTGTTTTTT
NA | TRBJ1-5 | many | TRBV6-2/TRBV6-3 | CATLGRERVQPQHF | TGTGCCACTCTCGGACGGGAACGGGTTCAGCCCCAGCATTTT
NA | TRBJ1-1 | few | TRBV6-1 | CASRIGPDTEAFF | TGTGCCTCTAGAATCGGGCCTGACACTGAAGCTTTCTTT
NA | TRBJ2-3 | many | TRBV15 | CATSTQTLTTTQYF | TGTGCCACCAGCACACAAACCCTGACTACTACGCAGTATTTT
NA | TRBJ1-2 | few | TRBV28 | CASSLSDRRTNTF | TGTGCCAGCAGTTTATCGGACAGAAGAACCAACACCTTC
NA | TRBJ2-3 | many | TRBV7-2 | CASSGGRSSFDTQYF | TGTGCCAGCAGCGGGGGCAGGTCTTCTTTTGATACGCAGTATTTT
NA | TRBJ1-6 | many | TRBV27 | CASSSWKNKNSPLHF | TGTGCCAGCAGTTCATGGAAAAACAAGAATTCACCCCTCCACTTT
TRBD1 | TRBJ2-7 | few | TRBV19 | CASNRGRAYEQYF | TGTGCCTCAAACAGGGGGCGAGCCTACGAGCAGTACTTC
TRBD1 | TRBJ2-5 | many | TRBV6-5 | CASSLDPTGVETQYF | TGTGCCAGCAGTTTAGACCCGACAGGGGTGGAGACCCAGTACTTC
NA | TRBJ2-3 | few | TRBV7-8 | CASSVRTIAVDTQYF | TGTGCCAGCAGCGTTCGAACCATAGCGGTAGATACGCAGTATTTT
NA | TRBJ2-3 | many | TRBV12-3/TRBV12-4 | CASSPDYGSTDTQYF | TGTGCCAGCAGTCCCGACTATGGGAGCACAGATACGCAGTATTTT
NA | TRBJ1-5 | many | TRBV6-1 | CASRKEWALSNQPQHF | TGTGCCAGCAGGAAGGAGTGGGCACTTAGCAATCAGCCCCAGCATTTT
NA | TRBJ2-3 | NA | TRBV5-5 | CASSPGSWADTQYF | TGTGCCAGCAGCCCCGGGAGCTGGGCAGATACGCAGTATTTT
NA | TRBJ2-1 | many | TRBV12-3/TRBV12-4 | CASSLALNEQFF | TGTGCCAGCAGTTTAGCGCTCAATGAGCAGTTCTTC
NA | TRBJ2-7 | NA | TRBV28 | CASSFLPSAHTSYEQYF | TGTGCCAGCAGCTTTCTACCATCTGCGCACACCTCCTACGAGCAGTACTTC
NA | TRBJ1-1 | few | TRBV28 | CASRSLTGSYTEAFF | TGTGCCAGCAGATCCCTTACAGGGAGCTACACTGAAGCTTTCTTT
TRBD2 | TRBJ2-1 | many | TRBV20-1 | CSARDASGRAYNEQFF | TGCAGTGCTAGAGATGCTAGCGGGAGGGCCTACAATGAGCAGTTCTTC
TRBD1 | TRBJ1-1 | many | TRBV27 | CASSDRDGAEAFF | TGTGCCAGCAGTGACAGGGACGGCGCTGAAGCTTTCTTT
NA | TRBJ1-3 | few | TRBV28 | CASSFGGYSGNTIYF | TGTGCCAGCAGTTTTGGGGGGTACTCTGGAAACACCATATATTTT
NA | TRBJ2-2 | few | TRBV25-1 | CASSARVQGTGELFF | TGTGCCAGCAGTGCGAGGGTTCAGGGCACCGGGGAGCTGTTTTTT
NA | TRBJ1-6 | many | TRBV28 | CASSLSRVYNSPLHF | TGTGCCAGCAGTTTATCCAGGGTCTATAATTCACCCCTCCACTTT
NA | TRBJ2-6 | NA | TRBV5-1 | CASSLAGGFYSGANVLTF | TGCGCCAGCAGCTTGGCCGGCGGGTTCTACTCTGGGGCCAACGTCCTGACTTTC
NA | TRBJ2-3 | many | TRBV7-2 | CASSIQGTTDTQYF | TGTGCCAGCAGTATACAAGGTACCACAGATACGCAGTATTTT
NA | TRBJ2-6 | few | TRBV27 | CASGSTGTGANVLTF | TGTGCCAGCGGCAGTACAGGGACAGGGGCCAACGTCCTGACTTTC
NA | TRBJ1-3 | few | TRBV2 | CASSVRELGNTIYF | TGTGCCAGCAGTGTCAGGGAGCTTGGAAACACCATATATTTT
NA | TRBJ2-7 | many | TRBV5-1 | CASSLAAAPGEQYF | TGCGCCAGCAGCTTGGCGGCGGCCCCGGGGGAGCAGTACTTC
NA | TRBJ1-2 | many | TRBV7-2 | CASSLGFGSQAGYTF | TGTGCCAGCAGCTTAGGATTCGGGAGCCAAGCGGGCTACACCTTC
NA | TRBJ2-3 | many | TRBV25-1 | CASSELGISTSTDTQYF | TGTGCCAGCAGTGAATTAGGTATCAGTACTAGCACAGATACGCAGTATTTT
NA | TRBJ1-5 | many | TRBV12-3/TRBV12-4 | CASGLIGPTNKPQHF | TGTGCCAGCGGTCTGATTGGGCCCACCAACAAGCCCCAGCATTTT
TRBD2 | TRBJ2-1 | few | TRBV25-1 | CASSEGQGLGQFF | TGTGCCAGCAGTGAAGGGCAGGGACTAGGTCAATTCTTC
NA | TRBJ2-1 | NA | TRBV20-1 | CSARDSGRAYNEQFF | TGCAGTGCTAGAGATTCGGGACGGGCCTACAATGAGCAGTTCTTC
NA | TRBJ2-7 | few | TRBV7-2 | CASSPKARVPPYEQYF | TGTGCCAGCAGCCCCAAGGCCAGGGTACCCCCCTACGAGCAGTACTTC
TRBD2 | TRBJ2-3 | many | TRBV20-1 | CSAPGGLSTDTQYF | TGCAGTGCACCCGGGGGGTTGAGCACAGATACGCAGTATTTT
NA | TRBJ1-1 | many | TRBV20-1 | CSALRGQPNTEAFF | TGCAGTGCTCTCCGCGGACAGCCGAACACTGAAGCTTTCTTT
NA | TRBJ2-7 | many | TRBV10-3 | CAISEHRARNEQYF | TGTGCCATCAGTGAACACAGGGCAAGGAACGAGCAGTACTTC
NA | TRBJ1-2 | many | TRBV6-2/TRBV6-3 | CASSYFGPNYGYTF | TGTGCCAGCAGTTACTTCGGGCCTAACTATGGCTACACCTTC
NA | TRBJ2-3 | many | TRBV4-2 | CASSQGTGYGTDTQYF | TGTGCCAGCAGCCAAGGAACAGGGTACGGAACAGATACGCAGTATTTT
TRBD1 | TRBJ2-1 | NA | TRBV3-1 | CASSKPGQEAYNEQFF | TGTGCCAGCAGCAAACCGGGACAGGAGGCCTACAATGAGCAGTTCTTC